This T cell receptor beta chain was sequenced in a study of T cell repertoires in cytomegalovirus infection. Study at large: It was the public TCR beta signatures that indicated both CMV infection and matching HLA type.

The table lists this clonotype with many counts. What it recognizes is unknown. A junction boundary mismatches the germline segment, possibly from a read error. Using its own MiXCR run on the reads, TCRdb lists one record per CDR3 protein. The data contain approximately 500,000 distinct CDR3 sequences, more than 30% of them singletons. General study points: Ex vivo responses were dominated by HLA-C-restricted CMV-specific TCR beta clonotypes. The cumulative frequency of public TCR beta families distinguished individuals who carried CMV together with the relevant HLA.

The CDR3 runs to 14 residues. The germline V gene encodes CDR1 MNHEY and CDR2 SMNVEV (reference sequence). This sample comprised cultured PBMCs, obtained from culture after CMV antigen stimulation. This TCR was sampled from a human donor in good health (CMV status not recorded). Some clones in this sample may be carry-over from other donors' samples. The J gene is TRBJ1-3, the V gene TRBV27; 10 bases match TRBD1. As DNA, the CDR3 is TGTGCCAGCAGAACCGGGACAGGGGCAAACCCCATATATTTT. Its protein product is CASRTGTGANPIYF.